The 30 T cell receptor beta chains reported below all come from one sample, sequenced in a study of cytomegalovirus exposure and HLA in healthy donors (dated by TCRdb to the late 2010s). Library method: the immunoSEQ multiplex PCR assay. For the multiplex PCR, a mixture combining 60 forward primers for TCR Vbeta segments and 13 reverse primers for TCR Jbeta segments was used. TCRdb obtained this table from immuneACCESS and retained in-frame rearrangements with V and J assigned. These tables miss some clones; where compared with another copy, unresolved V genes account for less than half of the shortfall, and the remainder is unexplained. In this sample the table shows about 95,000 clones, roughly four fifths of which occur a single time. Roughly 3.4% of the sample comes from the top ten. Material: PBMCs. Receptors originate from a man between 25 and 39 years old in good health and CMV-seropositive.

This sequence joins TRBV6-1 and TRBJ2-7; D may be TRBD2 (6 bases). CDR1 is MNHNS, CDR2 SASEGT, per germline. There are 14 residues in the CDR3. Trimming cost V 6 bases and J 4 bases, with 16 bases left between them. This CDR3 is CASRASGRFYEQYF. CDR3 DNA: TGTGCCAGCAGAGCTTCAGGGAGGTTTTACGAGCAGTACTTC.

This clone was observed a single time. The chain links TRBV28 to TRBJ2-5; the match to TRBD1 covers 7 bases. The J call may be wrong; the DNA end is better matched by TRBJ2-7. The germline V gene encodes CDR1 MDHEN and CDR2 SYDVKM. CDR3 length equals 14 residues. CDR3 coding DNA: TGTGCCAGCAGCCGTTCGACAGGGCGCTACGAGCAGTACTTC. Its translation is CASSRSTGRYEQYF.

This rearrangement joins TRBV6-6 to TRBJ2-1; TRBD2 agrees at 11 bases. This CDR3 contains 16 residues. V lost 3 bases, J lost 2 bases, and 3 bases stayed unmatched. Germline values: CDR1 MNHNY, CDR2 SVGAGI (reference sequence). DNA for the CDR3: TGTGCCAGCAGTTATCCGACTAGCGGGGCCTACAATGAGCAGTTCTTC. Its translation is CASSYPTSGAYNEQFF.

This rearrangement joins TRBV19 to TRBJ1-4; D is perhaps TRBD1 (6 bases). The V and J ends lost 4 bases and 3 bases respectively, with 9 bases between them. The CDR3 contains 14 residues. CDR1 LNHDA and CDR2 SQIVND come from the germline V gene (reference sequence). The DNA of the CDR3 is TGTGCCAGTAGTAGAGGACAGTCTAATGAAAAACTGTTTTTT. Translating gives CASSRGQSNEKLFF.

A remark on this clone: The same CDR3 is also encoded by other DNA sequences in this sample. The chain combines TRBV7-2 with TRBJ2-7; maybe TRBD1 (6 bases). CDR3 length equals 12 residues. V lost 5 bases and J lost 4, with 9 bases in between. From germline, CDR1 is SGHTA and CDR2 FQGNSA. The CDR3 DNA reads as TGTGCCAGCAGCCTACAGGGATACGAGCAGTACTTC. This translates into CASSLQGYEQYF.

This chain links TRBV14 with TRBJ2-3; TRBD1 matches 10 bases. Trimming removed 4 bases from V and 6 bases from J; junction bases left unmatched: 4. The CDR3 is 14 residues long. Germline CDR1 SGHDN, CDR2 FVKESK. The CDR3 nucleotides read TGTGCCAGCAGCCGGGGACAGGGGTCCGATACGCAGTATTTT. Translating gives CASSRGQGSDTQYF.

The rearrangement links TRBV2 to TRBJ1-5; 9 nucleotides match TRBD1. This CDR3 spans 15 amino acids. CDR1 and CDR2 from the germline V gene are SNHLY and FYNNEI. J was trimmed by 3 bases and V by 8 bases; bases with no gene match: 8. CDR3 in DNA: TGTGCCAGCGGTAAAACAGGGGGCTTCAATCAGCCCCAGCATTTT. Protein sequence: CASGKTGGFNQPQHF.

This clone was counted once. The J gene is TRBJ1-2, the V gene TRBV14, with TRBD1 identical over 8 bases. The CDR3 contains 19 residues. The V gene end was trimmed by 1 base and the J gene end by 8 bases; junction bases not matched to a gene: 21. Germline CDR1 and CDR2: SGHDN and FVKESK. CDR3 region: CASSQGRQLLSEDREGYTF. The DNA of the CDR3 is TGTGCCAGCAGCCAAGGCCGTCAGTTGCTAAGCGAGGACAGGGAGGGCTACACCTTC.

The chain employs TRBV27 and TRBJ2-2; maybe TRBD2 (5 bases). This CDR3 has 15 residues. Germline V gives CDR1 MNHEY, CDR2 SMNVEV (reference sequence). V lost 6 bases and J lost 6, with 17 bases in between. The CDR3 sequence: CASSSSAFFSGELFF. For the CDR3, the DNA is TGTGCCAGCAGCAGTAGCGCTTTCTTCTCCGGGGAGCTGTTTTTT.

The chain uses TRBV7-9 and TRBJ2-3; 10 bases agree with TRBD2. The CDR3 is 16 amino acids. The junction had 3 bases not matched to a gene; V was cut back by 1 base and J by 2 bases. Germline values: CDR1 SEHNR, CDR2 FQNEAQ (reference sequence). In DNA, the CDR3 is TGTGCCAGCAGCTTAGGGACTAGCGGTAACACAGATACGCAGTATTTT. Protein sequence: CASSLGTSGNTDTQYF.

V and J are TRBV15 and TRBJ2-1; 8 bases fit TRBD2. The ends lost 5 bases at V and 4 bases at J; junction bases unmatched: 10. The CDR3 runs 16 residues. Per the germline V gene, CDR1 is LNHNV and CDR2 is YYDKDF (reference sequence). In nucleotides, the CDR3 is TGTGCCACCAGCGGTACAGCGGGGGAAACTTACAATGAGCAGTTCTTC. Residues: CATSGTAGETYNEQFF.

CDR3 amino acids: CASSEPAGTGGNEQFF. The CDR3 region has the DNA TGCGCCAGCAGTGAGCCTGCCGGGACAGGGGGCAATGAGCAGTTCTTC. The chain joins TRBV10-2 to TRBJ2-1, with 11 bases that match TRBD1. Germline assignment: CDR1 WSHSY and CDR2 SAAADI. The V gene end was trimmed by 2 bases and the J gene end by 6 bases; junction bases not matched to a gene: 6. The CDR3 is 16 residues long.

V is TRBV10-3 and J is TRBJ2-7, with D unclear. CDR3 size: 13 residues. V was shortened by 0 bases and J by 4 bases, with 7 bases between the two germline ends. CDR1 is ENHRY and CDR2 is SYGVKD in the germline V gene. CDR3 sequence (DNA): TGTGCCATCAGTGAGTCCTTACTTTACGAGCAGTACTTC. Protein sequence: CAISESLLYEQYF.

This chain links TRBV28 with TRBJ1-2; the match to TRBD1 covers 8 bases. CDR3 length: 12 residues. The trim removed 5 bases at V and 7 bases at J, leaving 3 bases unmatched. Germline CDR1 reads MDHEN; CDR2 reads SYDVKM. The CDR3 loop reads CASSRTGSGYTF. CDR3 in DNA: TGTGCCAGCAGTCGGACAGGGAGTGGCTACACCTTC.

The V call is TRBV27, the J call TRBJ2-1; 10 bases align to TRBD2. J lost 0 bases, V lost 10 bases, and 9 bases had no gene match. The CDR3 loop spans 16 amino acids. From germline, CDR1 is MNHEY and CDR2 SMNVEV (reference sequence). The chain's CDR3 is CATRGLAVSSYNEQFF. Written as DNA, the CDR3 is TGTGCCACCCGAGGACTAGCGGTGAGCTCCTACAATGAGCAGTTCTTC.

Here the CDR3 reads CASMLAGGSYNEQFF. The CDR3 nucleotides are TGCGCCAGCATGCTAGCGGGAGGATCCTACAATGAGCAGTTCTTC. This chain connects TRBV5-1 to TRBJ2-1; 11 nucleotides agree with TRBD2. The V gene end was trimmed by 6 bases and the J gene end by 1 base; junction bases not matched to a gene: 3. The V gene's germline CDR1 is SGHRS and CDR2 YFSETQ. The CDR3 has 15 residues.

The rearrangement uses TRBV5-4 and TRBJ1-4; the D gene is possibly TRBD1 (5 bases). V lost 0 bases, J lost 7 bases, and 10 bases lay in between. The CDR3 totals 14 residues. Germline CDR1 reads SGHNT; CDR2 reads YYREEE (reference sequence). The CDR3 loop reads CASSLDPGFEKLFF. DNA of the CDR3: TGTGCCAGCAGCTTGGATCCAGGGTTTGAAAAACTGTTTTTT.

The chain is built from TRBV10-2 and TRBJ1-2; no firm D call. The CDR3 contains 12 residues. The germline V gene has CDR1 WSHSY and CDR2 SAAADI. Between the trimmed V and J ends, which lost 0 bases and 8 bases, there was a span of 7 bases. As DNA, the CDR3 is TGCGCCAGCAGTGAGTCCGGGATCGGCTACACCTTC. As protein: CASSESGIGYTF.

J is TRBJ1-1 and V is TRBV28, with D uncertain. Germline loops: CDR1 MDHEN, CDR2 SYDVKM. V gave up 10 bases and J gave up 1 base, with 4 bases separating them. The CDR3 extends over 10 amino acids. The CDR3 is CATSNTEAFF. CDR3 nucleotides: TGTGCCACCTCGAACACTGAAGCTTTCTTT.

V usage is TRBV9 and J usage is TRBJ2-7; the D gene is possibly TRBD1 (8 bases). V lost 0 bases and J 1 base, leaving 23 bases between the germline ends. The CDR3 contains 19 residues. The V gene's germline CDR1 is SGDLS and CDR2 YYNGEE. CDR3 protein: CASSVVKDRERDYSYEQYF. CDR3 coding DNA: TGTGCCAGCAGCGTAGTAAAGGACAGGGAGCGGGACTATTCCTACGAGCAGTACTTC.

The genes are TRBV27 and TRBJ2-7, with D perhaps TRBD1 (5 bases). There are 12 residues in the CDR3. V was trimmed by 2 bases and J by 6 bases, leaving 8 bases between them. Per the germline V gene, CDR1 is MNHEY and CDR2 is SMNVEV (reference sequence). This CDR3 is CASSLAGIEQYF. The CDR3 DNA sequence: TGTGCCAGCAGTTTAGCAGGGATCGAGCAGTACTTC.

V gene TRBV18 combines with J gene TRBJ2-5; D is unresolved. This CDR3 has 14 residues. V was clipped by 3 bases and J by 2 bases, with 10 bases between them. Germline V lookup: CDR1 KGHSH, CDR2 LQKENI. CDR3 sequence reads: CASSPQTVQETQYF. The DNA of the CDR3 is TGTGCCAGCTCACCGCAAACGGTACAAGAGACCCAGTACTTC.

This clone was observed a few times. V and J are TRBV4-3 and TRBJ2-5; 8 bases line up with TRBD1. The J call may be faulty, since TRBJ2-7 better matches the DNA end. The germline gives CDR1 LGHNA, CDR2 YSLEER. The CDR3 length is 12 residues. The CDR3 region has the DNA TGCGCCAGCAGCCCCACAGGGGGCGAGCAGTACTTC. This gives the protein CASSPTGGEQYF.

J is TRBJ1-3 and V is TRBV7-9; D not resolved. V dropped 1 base and J dropped 0 bases, with 7 bases sitting between them. The CDR3 consists of 15 residues. The V gene's germline CDR1 is SEHNR and CDR2 FQNEAQ (reference sequence). DNA for the CDR3: TGTGCCAGCAGCTTAGGCTCCAGCTCTGGAAACACCATATATTTT. Residues: CASSLGSSSGNTIYF.

The gene calls are TRBV30 and TRBJ2-1; 10 nucleotides agree with TRBD2. V lost 3 bases, J lost 15 bases, and 5 bases stayed unmatched. The CDR3 covers 11 residues. Germline V lookup: CDR1 GTSNPN, CDR2 SVGIG (reference sequence). CDR3 region: CAWRIAGGLFF. CDR3 in DNA: TGTGCCTGGAGGATAGCGGGAGGCCTGTTCTTC.

This clone was counted a few times. CDR3 nucleotides: TGTGCCAGCAGTGAAGCGGGAGGGAGTTATGGCTACACCTTC. It encodes CASSEAGGSYGYTF. The chain couples TRBV6-1 to TRBJ1-2; D is ambiguous. The CDR3 sequence is 14 residues long. Germline V gene sequence: CDR1 MNHNS, CDR2 SASEGT. V was shortened by 0 bases and J by 5 bases, with 10 bases between the two germline ends.

V gene TRBV6-5 combines with J gene TRBJ1-4, with 8 bases identical to TRBD1. V lost 6 bases to trimming and J lost 6 bases; unmatched junction nucleotides: 9. Looked up from germline, CDR1 is MNHEY and CDR2 is SVGAGI. CDR3 length equals 15 residues. The CDR3 DNA is TGTGCCAGCAGGAGATCAGGGGGCTTCGATGAAAAACTGTTTTTT. Amino acids: CASRRSGGFDEKLFF.

In its sample, this clone was seen a few times. Within the sample, other DNA sequences also encode this same CDR3. This chain uses TRBV30 with TRBJ1-1; D remains unclear. V lost 0 bases to trimming and J lost 1 base, with 6 bases between them. Germline CDR1 and CDR2: GTSNPN and SVGIG (reference sequence). The CDR3 sequence is 13 residues long. CDR3 sequence reads: CAWSVGGNTEAFF. The CDR3 region has the DNA TGTGCCTGGAGTGTTGGAGGGAACACTGAAGCTTTCTTT.

This rearrangement joins TRBV28 to TRBJ1-2; possible D gene TRBD1, 6 bases. With 3 bases removed from V and 1 base from J, the gap between germline ends came to 12 bases. Germline CDR1 and CDR2: MDHEN and SYDVKM. The CDR3 covers 15 residues. The CDR3 loop reads CASSFDQGHNYGYTF. CDR3 nucleotides: TGTGCCAGCAGTTTCGACCAGGGACATAACTATGGCTACACCTTC.

The CDR3 reads CASILREGRSETQYF. As DNA, the CDR3 is TGCGCCAGCATTCTCCGGGAGGGCCGTAGTGAGACCCAGTACTTC. This chain joins TRBV10-2 and TRBJ2-5; the match to TRBD2 covers 8 bases. The CDR3 is 15 residues long. Germline assignment: CDR1 WSHSY and CDR2 SAAADI. V trimming: 7 bases; J trimming: 5 bases; junction bases outside the gene matches: 12.